This TCR beta chain was captured in a study of blood T cell repertoires in COVID-19. Overall study: COVID-19 samples collected from the United States, Italy and Spain covered acute and convalescent phases.

The assay was immunoSEQ multiplex PCR, and TCRdb's table has in-frame clones only and misses some. The repertoire has 200,000 to 300,000 clones, under 85% of them found once; the top ten carry around 5.5%. The specimen was peripheral blood. This clonotype was sampled from a human donor in a cohort sampled during active COVID-19.

CDR3 DNA: TGTGCCAGCAGTTTAATGCAGGGGGAAGCTTTCTTT. Its translation is CASSLMQGEAFF. The chain recombines TRBV28 with TRBJ1-1, with a weak D call TRBD1 (6 bases). The CDR3 extends over 12 amino acids. Per germline, CDR1 MDHEN and CDR2 SYDVKM. Trimming cost V 2 bases and J 8 bases, with 9 bases left between them.